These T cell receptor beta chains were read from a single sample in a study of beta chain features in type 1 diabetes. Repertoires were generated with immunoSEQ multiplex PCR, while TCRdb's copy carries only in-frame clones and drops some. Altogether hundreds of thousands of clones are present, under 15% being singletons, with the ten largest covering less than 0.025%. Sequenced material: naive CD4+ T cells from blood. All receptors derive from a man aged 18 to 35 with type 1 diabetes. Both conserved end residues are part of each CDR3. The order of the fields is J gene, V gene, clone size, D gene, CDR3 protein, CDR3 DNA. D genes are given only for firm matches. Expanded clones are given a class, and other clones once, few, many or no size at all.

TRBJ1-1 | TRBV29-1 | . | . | CSVAAHEGTEAFF | TGCAGCGTTGCCGCCCATGAGGGTACTGAAGCTTTCTTT
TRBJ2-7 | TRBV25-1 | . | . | CASSESHPGREQYF | TGTGCCAGCAGTGAATCTCACCCCGGGAGAGAGCAGTACTTC
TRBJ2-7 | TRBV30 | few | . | CAWSPPGRGYYEQYF | TGTGCCTGGAGTCCTCCGGGCCGGGGATACTACGAGCAGTACTTC
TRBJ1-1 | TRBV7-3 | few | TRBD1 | CASSLTPGQGARTEAFF | TGTGCCAGCAGTCTAACGCCGGGACAGGGGGCGCGCACTGAAGCTTTCTTT
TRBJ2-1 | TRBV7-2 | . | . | CASSPNTGAGVHEQFF | TGTGCCAGCAGCCCCAATACGGGGGCGGGGGTCCATGAGCAGTTCTTC
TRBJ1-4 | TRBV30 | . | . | CAWAGGGEKLFF | TGTGCCTGGGCGGGGGGTGGTGAAAAACTGTTTTTT
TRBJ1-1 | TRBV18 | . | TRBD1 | CASSPAQGMDTEAFF | TGTGCCAGCTCACCAGCACAGGGGATGGACACTGAAGCTTTCTTT
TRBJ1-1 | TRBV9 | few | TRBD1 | CASSEQGRNTEAFF | TGTGCCAGCAGCGAACAGGGGCGGAACACTGAAGCTTTCTTT
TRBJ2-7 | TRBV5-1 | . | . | CASSSSDAYPMQYF | TGCGCCAGCAGCTCTTCGGACGCATACCCGATGCAGTACTTC
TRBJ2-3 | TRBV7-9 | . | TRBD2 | CASTKRGGTDTQYF | TGTGCCAGCACGAAGCGGGGGGGCACAGATACGCAGTATTTT
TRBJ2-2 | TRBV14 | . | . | CASSPRQWNTGELFF | TGTGCCAGCAGCCCCCGACAGTGGAACACCGGGGAGCTGTTTTTT
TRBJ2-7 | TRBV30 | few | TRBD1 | CAWSQTGGRVEQYF | TGTGCCTGGAGCCAGACAGGGGGCAGAGTCGAGCAGTACTTC
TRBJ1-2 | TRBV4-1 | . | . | CASSQLGGTRAGYTF | TGCGCCAGCAGCCAATTGGGTGGAACACGCGCTGGCTACACCTTC